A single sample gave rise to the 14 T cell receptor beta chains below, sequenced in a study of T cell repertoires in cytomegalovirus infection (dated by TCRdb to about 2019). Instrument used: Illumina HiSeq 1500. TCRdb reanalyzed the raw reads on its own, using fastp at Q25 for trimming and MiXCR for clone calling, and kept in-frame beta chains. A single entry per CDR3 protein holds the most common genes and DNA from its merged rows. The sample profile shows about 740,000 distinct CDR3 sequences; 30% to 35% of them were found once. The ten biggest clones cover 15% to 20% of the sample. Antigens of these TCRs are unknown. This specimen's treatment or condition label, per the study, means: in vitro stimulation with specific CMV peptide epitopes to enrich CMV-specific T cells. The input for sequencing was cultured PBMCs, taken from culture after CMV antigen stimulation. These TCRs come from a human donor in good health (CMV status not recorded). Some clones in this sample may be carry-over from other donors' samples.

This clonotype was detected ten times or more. CDR3 amino acids: CASSLRTGGMNTEAFF. The CDR3 region has the DNA TGTGCCAGCAGCTTACGAACAGGGGGGATGAACACTGAAGCTTTCTTT. The chain has TRBV7-8 and TRBJ1-1, with TRBD1 matching over 8 bases. The CDR3 contains 16 residues. V shed 2 bases and J 0 bases; nucleotides not matched to a gene: 5. The germline CDR1 and CDR2 sequences are SGHVS and FQNEAQ.

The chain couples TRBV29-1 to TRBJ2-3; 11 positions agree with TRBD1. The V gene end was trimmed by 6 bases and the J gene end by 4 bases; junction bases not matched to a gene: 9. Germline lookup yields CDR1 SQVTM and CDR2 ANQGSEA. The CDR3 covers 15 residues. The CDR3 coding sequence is TGCAGCGTCGCCCAACCGGGACAGGGGGCAGATACGCAGTATTTT. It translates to CSVAQPGQGADTQYF.

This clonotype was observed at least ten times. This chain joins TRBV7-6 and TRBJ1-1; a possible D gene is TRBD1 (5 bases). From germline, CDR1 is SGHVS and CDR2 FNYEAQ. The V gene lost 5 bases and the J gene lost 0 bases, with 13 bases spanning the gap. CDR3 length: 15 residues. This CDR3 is CASSPATGLNTEAFF. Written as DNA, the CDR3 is TGTGCCAGCAGCCCAGCCACAGGACTGAACACTGAAGCTTTCTTT. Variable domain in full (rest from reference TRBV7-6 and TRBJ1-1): GAGVSQSPRYKVTKRGQDVALRCDPISGHVSLYWYRQALGQGPEFLTYFNYEAQQDKSGLPNDRFSAERPEGSISTLTIQRTEQRDSAMYRCASSPATGLNTEAFFGQGTRLTVV.

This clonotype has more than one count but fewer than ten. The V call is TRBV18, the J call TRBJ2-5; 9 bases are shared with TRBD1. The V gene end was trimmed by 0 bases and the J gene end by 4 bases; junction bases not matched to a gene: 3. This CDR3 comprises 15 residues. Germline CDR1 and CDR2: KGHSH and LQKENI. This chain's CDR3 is CASSPPDRGGETQYF. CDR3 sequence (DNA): TGTGCCAGCTCACCACCGGACAGGGGCGGAGAGACCCAGTACTTC.

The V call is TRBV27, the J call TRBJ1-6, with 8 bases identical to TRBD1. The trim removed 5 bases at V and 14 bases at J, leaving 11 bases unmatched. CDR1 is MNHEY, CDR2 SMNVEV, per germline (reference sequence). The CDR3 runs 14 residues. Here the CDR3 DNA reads TGTGCCAGCAGTCAAGACAGGGGAGGGTTCACCCTCCACTTT. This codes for CASSQDRGGFTLHF.

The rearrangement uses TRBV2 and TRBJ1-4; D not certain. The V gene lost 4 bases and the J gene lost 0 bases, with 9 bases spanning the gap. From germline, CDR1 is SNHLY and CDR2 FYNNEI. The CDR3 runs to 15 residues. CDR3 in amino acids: CASSGRTATNEKLFF. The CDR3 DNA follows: TGTGCCAGCAGTGGTCGGACTGCAACTAATGAAAAACTGTTTTTT.

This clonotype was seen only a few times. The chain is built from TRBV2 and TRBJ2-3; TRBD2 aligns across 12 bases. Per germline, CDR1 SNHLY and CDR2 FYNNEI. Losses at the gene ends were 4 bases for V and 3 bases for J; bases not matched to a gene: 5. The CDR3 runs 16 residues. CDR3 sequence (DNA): TGTGCCAGCAGTGGGCTAGCGGGGGGGCAGACAGATACGCAGTATTTT. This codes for CASSGLAGGQTDTQYF. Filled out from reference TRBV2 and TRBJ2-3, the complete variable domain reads EPEVTQTPSHQVTQMGQEVILRCVPISNHLYFYWYRQILGQKVEFLVSFYNNEISEKSEIFDDQFSVERPDGSNFTLKIRSTKLEDSAMYFCASSGLAGGQTDTQYFGPGTRLTVL.

The DNA of the CDR3 is TGCGCCAGCAGCGAAAGCGGACTAGCGGAATACAATGAGCAGTTCTTC. It encodes CASSESGLAEYNEQFF. V is TRBV4-3 and J is TRBJ2-1; 10 nucleotides agree with TRBD2. The CDR3 is 16 amino acids. Trimming removed 5 bases from V and 4 bases from J; junction bases left unmatched: 8. Germline CDR1 is LGHNA and CDR2 is YSLEER.

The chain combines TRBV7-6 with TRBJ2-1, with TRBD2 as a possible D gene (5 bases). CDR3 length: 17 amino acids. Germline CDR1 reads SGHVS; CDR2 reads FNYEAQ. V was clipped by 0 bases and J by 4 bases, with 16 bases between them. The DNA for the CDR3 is TGTGCCAGCAGCTTAGCCCCTCCCAGCGGTACTTACAATGAGCAGTTCTTC. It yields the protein CASSLAPPSGTYNEQFF.

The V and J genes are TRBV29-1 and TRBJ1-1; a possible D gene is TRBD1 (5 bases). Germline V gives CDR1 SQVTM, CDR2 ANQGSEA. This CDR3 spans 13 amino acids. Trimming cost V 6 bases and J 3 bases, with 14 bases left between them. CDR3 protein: CSVERGMDTEAFF. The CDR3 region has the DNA TGCAGCGTCGAGCGGGGCATGGACACTGAAGCTTTCTTT.

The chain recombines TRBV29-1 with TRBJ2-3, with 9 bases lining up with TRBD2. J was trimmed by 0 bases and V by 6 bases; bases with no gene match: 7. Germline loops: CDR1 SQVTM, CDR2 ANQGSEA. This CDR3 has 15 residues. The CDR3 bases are TGCAGCGTGAACCTCCTAGCGGGGAGCACAGATACGCAGTATTTT. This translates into CSVNLLAGSTDTQYF.

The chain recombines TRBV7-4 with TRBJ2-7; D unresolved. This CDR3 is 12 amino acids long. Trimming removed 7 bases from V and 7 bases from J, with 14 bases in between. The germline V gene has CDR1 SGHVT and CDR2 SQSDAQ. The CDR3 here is CASNTQGREQYF. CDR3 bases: TGTGCCAGCAACACCCAAGGCCGAGAGCAGTACTTC.

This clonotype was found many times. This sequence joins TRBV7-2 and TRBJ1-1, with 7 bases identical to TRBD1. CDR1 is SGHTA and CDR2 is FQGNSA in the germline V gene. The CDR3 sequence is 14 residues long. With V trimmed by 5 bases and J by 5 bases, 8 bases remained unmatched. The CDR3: CASSPDRVLTEAFF. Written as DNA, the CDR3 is TGTGCCAGCAGCCCCGACAGGGTGTTGACTGAAGCTTTCTTT. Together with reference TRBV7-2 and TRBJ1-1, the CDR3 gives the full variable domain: GAGVSQSPSNKVTEKGKDVELRCDPISGHTALYWYRQSLGQGLEFLIYFQGNSAPDKSGLPSDRFSAERTGGSVSTLTIQRTQQEDSAVYLCASSPDRVLTEAFFGQGTRLTVV.

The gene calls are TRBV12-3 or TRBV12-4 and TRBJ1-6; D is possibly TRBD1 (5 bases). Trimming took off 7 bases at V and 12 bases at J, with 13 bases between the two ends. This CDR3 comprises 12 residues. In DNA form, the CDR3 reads TGTGCCAGCACCCTGGGAAGGGGACCCCTCCACTTT. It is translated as CASTLGRGPLHF.